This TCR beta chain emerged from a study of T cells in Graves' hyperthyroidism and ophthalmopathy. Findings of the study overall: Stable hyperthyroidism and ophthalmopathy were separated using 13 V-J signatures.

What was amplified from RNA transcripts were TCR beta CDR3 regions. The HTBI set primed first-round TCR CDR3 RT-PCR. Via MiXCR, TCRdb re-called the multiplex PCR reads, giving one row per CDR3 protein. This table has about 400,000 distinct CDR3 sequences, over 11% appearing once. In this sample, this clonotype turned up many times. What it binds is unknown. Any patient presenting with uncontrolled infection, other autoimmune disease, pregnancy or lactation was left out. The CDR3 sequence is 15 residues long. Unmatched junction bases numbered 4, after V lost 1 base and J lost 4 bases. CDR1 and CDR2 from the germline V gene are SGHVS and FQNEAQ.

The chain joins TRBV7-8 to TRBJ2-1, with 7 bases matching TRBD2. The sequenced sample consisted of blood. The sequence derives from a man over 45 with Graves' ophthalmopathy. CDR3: CASSLGSGNYNEQFF. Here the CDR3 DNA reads TGTGCCAGCAGCTTAGGAAGCGGGAATTACAATGAGCAGTTCTTC. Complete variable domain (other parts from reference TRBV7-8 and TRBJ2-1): GAGVSQSPRYKVAKRGQDVALRCDPISGHVSLFWYQQALGQGPEFLTYFQNEAQLDKSGLPSDRFFAERPEGSVSTLKIQRTQQEDSAVYLCASSLGSGNYNEQFFGPGTRLTVL.